The 3 T cell receptor beta chains below come from one sample, sequenced in a study of T cells expressing NK-cell markers. TCRdb reprocessed the 5' RACE reads and stores each CDR3 protein as one record, lacking DNA. The sample is made up of 300,000 to 500,000 distinct CDR3 sequences, and the top ten hold around 10% of it. Material for sequencing was blood T cells: a sorted CD56 or NKG2C T cell subset, CD4+ or CD8+ T cells, or bulk PBMC T cells (not recorded which). The source is a woman in her 50s in good health.

The chain couples TRBV7-2 to TRBJ2-7; checking the TCRdb D call of TRBD1 is not possible without DNA. The CDR3 runs 11 residues. Per the germline V gene, CDR1 is SGHTA and CDR2 is FQGNSA. This CDR3 is CASRTGVEQYF.

The gene calls are TRBV6-1 and TRBJ2-5; TCRdb's D gene call, TRBD2, goes unchecked for lack of DNA. This CDR3 comprises 16 residues. CDR1 is MNHNS, CDR2 SASEGT, per germline. The chain's CDR3 is CASSNLLAGEGKTQYF.

V is TRBV6-5 and J is TRBJ1-2; TCRdb calls TRBD1, which cannot be checked without DNA. The CDR3 loop spans 15 amino acids. CDR1 and CDR2 from the germline V gene are MNHEY and SVGAGI. This chain's CDR3 is CASSYSKGAIGGYTF.